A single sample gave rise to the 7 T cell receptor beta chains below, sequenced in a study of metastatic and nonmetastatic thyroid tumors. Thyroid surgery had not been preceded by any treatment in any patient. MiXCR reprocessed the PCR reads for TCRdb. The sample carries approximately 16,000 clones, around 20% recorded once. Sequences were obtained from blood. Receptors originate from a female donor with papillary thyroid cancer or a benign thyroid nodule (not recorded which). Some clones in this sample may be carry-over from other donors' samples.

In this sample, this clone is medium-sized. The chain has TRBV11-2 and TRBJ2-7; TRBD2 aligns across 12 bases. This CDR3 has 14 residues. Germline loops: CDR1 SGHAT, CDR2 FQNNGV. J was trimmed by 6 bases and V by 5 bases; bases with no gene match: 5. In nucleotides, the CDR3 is TGTGCCAGCAGCAGACTAGCGGGAGCTCCCGAGCAGTACTTC. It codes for CASSRLAGAPEQYF. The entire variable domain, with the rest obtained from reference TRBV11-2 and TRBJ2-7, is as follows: EAGVAQSPRYKIIEKRQSVAFWCNPISGHATLYWYQQILGQGPKLLIQFQNNGVVDDSQLPKDRFSAERLKGVDSTLKIQPAKLEDSAVYLCASSRLAGAPEQYFGPGTRLTVT.

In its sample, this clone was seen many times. In DNA, the CDR3 is TGTGCCAGCAGCTTGGGGGCTACAGGGTCCCAGCCCCAGCATTTT. This encodes CASSLGATGSQPQHF. The chain uses TRBV5-6 and TRBJ1-5, with D tentatively TRBD1 (6 bases). CDR1 is SGHDT, CDR2 YYEEEE, per germline. V was trimmed by 0 bases and J by 7 bases, leaving 14 bases between them. This CDR3 has 15 residues.

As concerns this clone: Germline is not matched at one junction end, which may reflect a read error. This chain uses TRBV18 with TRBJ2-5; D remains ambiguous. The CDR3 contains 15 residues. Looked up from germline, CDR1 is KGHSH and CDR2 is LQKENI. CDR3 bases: TGTGCCATCTCACCAAGGGTCCGGGTCGGAGAGACCCAGTACTTC. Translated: CAISPRVRVGETQYF.

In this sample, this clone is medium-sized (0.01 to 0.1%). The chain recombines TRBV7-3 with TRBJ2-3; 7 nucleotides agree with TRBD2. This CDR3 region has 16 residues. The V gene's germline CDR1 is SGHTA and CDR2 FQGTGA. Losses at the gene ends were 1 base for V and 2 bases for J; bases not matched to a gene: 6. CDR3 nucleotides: TGTGCCAGCAGCTTAATTCCTAGCGGTACCACAGATACGCAGTATTTT. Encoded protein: CASSLIPSGTTDTQYF.

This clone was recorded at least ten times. CDR3 sequence: CASNPGRGAKNIQYF. The CDR3 DNA follows: TGTGCCAGCAACCCGGGCCGAGGGGCCAAAAACATTCAGTACTTC. The genes are TRBV27 and TRBJ2-4, with TRBD2 as a possible D gene (5 bases). CDR1 and CDR2 from the germline V gene are MNHEY and SMNVEV (reference sequence). V was cut by 7 bases and J by 1 base, with 14 bases left in between. This CDR3 is 15 amino acids long.

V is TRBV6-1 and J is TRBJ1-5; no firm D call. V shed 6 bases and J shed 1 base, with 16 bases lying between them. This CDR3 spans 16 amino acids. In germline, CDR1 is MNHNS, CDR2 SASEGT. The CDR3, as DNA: TGTGCCAGCAGCCCCCGTCTGGGGATGAGCAATCAGCCCCAGCATTTT. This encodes CASSPRLGMSNQPQHF.

CDR3 coding DNA: TGTGCCACCAGCAGAGATTCACCGGGACAGGGGGTCCACGAGCAGTACTTC. This translates into CATSRDSPGQGVHEQYF. The chain uses TRBV15 and TRBJ2-7, with 11 bases aligning to TRBD1. This CDR3 spans 17 amino acids. V gave up 0 bases and J gave up 5 bases; unmatched junction bases: 9. CDR1 is LNHNV, CDR2 YYDKDF, per germline (reference sequence). Supplemented by reference TRBV15 and TRBJ2-7, the full variable domain reads DAMVIQNPRYQVTQFGKPVTLSCSQTLNHNVMYWYQQKSSQAPKLLFHYYDKDFNNEADTPDNFQSRRPNTSFCFLDIRSPGLGDTAMYLCATSRDSPGQGVHEQYFGPGTRLTVT.